These T cell receptor beta chains were read from a single sample in a study of chemoradiotherapy in HPV16-positive cancers. Clones were sequenced by immunoSEQ multiplex PCR, and TCRdb holds only the in-frame ones, with some missing. The data show several thousand clones, with around 79% seen just once and 7% to 10% held by the top ten. This specimen consisted of tumor tissue, obtained from a patient who underwent chemoradiotherapy. The origin of the receptors is a human donor with HPV-associated anogenital cancer. The CDR3 runs from the conserved cysteine through the conserved F or W.

j_gene,v_gene,CDR3aa
.,TRBV7-9,CASSLGEQGLSYEQYF
TRBJ2-1,TRBV19,CASSIDKGAGVEQFF
TRBJ1-3,TRBV2,CASSDRGSSGNTIYF
TRBJ2-2,TRBV5-6,CASSRGRGGWSGELFF
TRBJ2-3,TRBV9,CASSRDSIDTQYF
TRBJ2-7,TRBV10-2,CASSEPIREQYF
TRBJ1-4,TRBV6-1,CASSDWRPGTNEKLFF
TRBJ2-3,TRBV4-1,CASSQGLAGGLVTDTQYF
TRBJ2-7,TRBV5-1,CASSLETGGGYEQYF
TRBJ2-7,TRBV25-1,CASSDDTSPYEQYF
TRBJ2-7,TRBV27,CASSLEGMTHEQYF
TRBJ1-6,TRBV11-2,CASSLILNNSPLHF
TRBJ2-3,TRBV7-7,CASSLSGTDTQYF
TRBJ1-5,TRBV25-1,CASSEGRSGEPQHF
TRBJ1-1,TRBV25-1,CASSDPQMNTEAFF
TRBJ2-1,TRBV7-9,CASSLMGLRDYNEQFF
TRBJ2-1,TRBV19,CASSMWNNEQFF
TRBJ2-1,TRBV5-1,CASSLALAGNEQFF
TRBJ1-5,TRBV19,CASSMGLRQPQHF
TRBJ2-1,TRBV9,CASSSRRGGLGYNEQFF
TRBJ2-6,TRBV18,CASSPGVGNVLTF
TRBJ1-1,TRBV5-4,CASSPSGVLDTEAFF
TRBJ2-2,TRBV4-2,CASSPGLADKGGELFF
TRBJ2-7,TRBV11-2,CASSLVVRAYEQYF
TRBJ2-2,TRBV2,CASRSGTGNTGELFF
TRBJ2-7,TRBV29-1,CSAISVEQYF
TRBJ1-1,TRBV11-2,CASSPATGGGAFF
TRBJ1-5,TRBV30,CAWSVAGGFGSNQPQHF
TRBJ2-7,TRBV7-2,CASSPRGLYEQYF
TRBJ2-6,TRBV5-6,CASSLAGTASGANVLTF
TRBJ1-3,TRBV29-1,CSIRGSGNTIYF
TRBJ2-7,TRBV7-9,CASSWLGSEQYF
TRBJ2-7,TRBV2,CASTVESSYEQYF
TRBJ2-5,TRBV19,CASSMGAGSDTQYF
TRBJ2-5,TRBV28,CASEGQGNQETQYF
TRBJ1-1,TRBV11-1,CASSLQAGQNTEAFF
TRBJ1-2,TRBV28,CASRITTTTGGYTF
TRBJ1-1,TRBV18,CASSLGQVEAFF
TRBJ2-1,TRBV7-6,CASTPIAGTSYNEQFF
TRBJ2-1,TRBV27,CASSFTVAGERHNEQFF
TRBJ1-1,TRBV28,CASSQHPGGTTEAFF
TRBJ2-2,TRBV11-2,CASSLATLGTGELFF
TRBJ2-1,TRBV5-4,CASSLVQGAGGNEQFF
TRBJ1-1,TRBV7-2,CASSLGGMNTEAFF
TRBJ1-4,TRBV15,CATSRGLQGAGEKLFF
TRBJ2-2,TRBV7-2,CASSRDSASGELFF
TRBJ2-7,TRBV2,CASSEWTGVGEQYF
TRBJ2-3,TRBV5-1,CASSLGEICPDTQYF
TRBJ1-5,TRBV19,CASSIEGPTGQPQHF
TRBJ2-7,TRBV6-5,CASTHRYGSYEQYF
TRBJ2-5,TRBV19,CASSPRRIAGGAVETQYF